Listed below are T cell receptor beta chains from one sample, sequenced in a study of blood T cell repertoires in COVID-19. Here immunoSEQ multiplex PCR was the method, and the copy in TCRdb shows in-frame clones only, minus some. The sample lists over 150,000 clones; 84% were seen once. The sequencing input was peripheral blood. These receptors were taken from a woman over 75 with COVID-19, enrolled during active disease. The CDR3 runs from the conserved cysteine through the conserved F or W. The D gene is left open where the match is weak. Not all rows give a size; the values are once, few, many and, for expanded clones, a class.

J gene | clone size | V gene | D gene | CDR3 protein | CDR3 DNA
TRBJ2-3 | NA | TRBV7-2 | TRBD2 | CASSWTSGRLDTQYF | TGTGCCAGCAGTTGGACTAGCGGGAGGTTAGATACGCAGTATTTT
TRBJ2-1 | once | TRBV2 | NA | CASNRGSSYNEQFF | TGTGCCAGCAATAGGGGGAGCTCCTACAATGAGCAGTTCTTC
TRBJ1-5 | NA | TRBV11-1 | TRBD1 | CASSSGQDQPQHF | TGTGCCAGCAGCTCTGGACAGGATCAGCCCCAGCATTTT
TRBJ2-5 | NA | TRBV30 | NA | CAWSPTARRPGHPKETQYF | TGTGCCTGGAGTCCAACAGCCCGCCGCCCGGGACACCCGAAAGAGACCCAGTACTTC
TRBJ1-2 | once | TRBV11-2 | TRBD1 | CASSSTTGQVGGYTF | TGTGCCAGCAGCTCTACGACGGGACAGGTGGGCGGCTACACCTTC
TRBJ2-1 | NA | TRBV5-1 | NA | CASSTRGSNNEQFF | TGCGCCAGCAGCACTCGGGGGAGCAACAATGAGCAGTTCTTC
TRBJ2-1 | NA | TRBV12-3/TRBV12-4 | NA | CASTLAQGGEQFF | TGTGCCAGCACTCTAGCGCAAGGGGGTGAGCAGTTCTTC
TRBJ2-3 | many | TRBV12-3/TRBV12-4 | NA | CASSLTRDTQYF | TGTGCCAGCAGCCTTACTCGAGATACGCAGTATTTT
TRBJ2-1 | few | TRBV5-1 | NA | CASSGPAGGRRKNEQFF | TGCGCCAGCAGCGGACCCGCCGGGGGGCGCAGGAAAAATGAGCAGTTCTTC
TRBJ1-1 | NA | TRBV19 | NA | CASSKGRGTNTEAFF | TGTGCCAGTAGTAAGGGGCGGGGTACGAACACTGAAGCTTTCTTT
TRBJ2-1 | NA | TRBV3-1/TRBV3-2 | NA | CASSQGVQDEQFF | TGTGCCAGCAGCCAAGGAGTACAGGATGAGCAGTTCTTC
TRBJ2-7 | NA | TRBV30 | TRBD1 | CAWSVLDRVGEQYF | TGTGCCTGGAGTGTATTGGACAGGGTTGGCGAGCAGTACTTC
TRBJ1-1 | NA | TRBV18 | TRBD1 | CASSWDSVNTEAFF | TGTGCCAGCTCATGGGACAGCGTGAACACTGAAGCTTTCTTT
TRBJ1-6 | NA | TRBV27 | NA | CASGARQYQNSPLHF | TGTGCCAGCGGAGCGAGGCAGTATCAAAATTCACCCCTCCACTTT
TRBJ2-3 | NA | TRBV5-4 | NA | CASSLAGTDTQYF | TGTGCCAGCAGCTTGGCCGGGACAGATACGCAGTATTTT
TRBJ2-3 | few | TRBV29-1 | NA | CSVETAQRTDTQYF | TGCAGCGTAGAGACAGCACAGCGCACAGATACGCAGTATTTT
TRBJ2-7 | NA | TRBV27 | TRBD1 | CASSLTGASFGSSYEQYF | TGTGCCAGCAGTTTGACAGGGGCCTCTTTTGGGAGCTCCTACGAGCAGTACTTC
TRBJ1-1 | NA | TRBV9 | NA | CASSGAVRSEAFF | TGTGCCAGCAGCGGGGCAGTACGAAGTGAAGCTTTCTTT
TRBJ2-2 | NA | TRBV6-1 | TRBD2 | CASRELAGLTNTGELFF | TGTGCCAGCAGGGAACTAGCGGGCCTAACGAACACCGGGGAGCTGTTTTTT
TRBJ2-7 | NA | TRBV11-2 | TRBD2 | CASTHVSGASYEQYF | TGTGCCAGCACCCACGTAAGCGGGGCTTCCTACGAGCAGTACTTC
TRBJ1-1 | NA | TRBV2 | NA | CASSEQGVPTEAFF | TGTGCCAGCAGTGAGCAAGGGGTGCCCACTGAAGCTTTCTTT
TRBJ1-1 | once | TRBV5-1 | NA | CASSLQGSAEAFF | TGCGCCAGCAGCTTGCAGGGTTCGGCTGAAGCTTTCTTT
TRBJ2-5 | NA | TRBV4-1 | NA | CASSQGRAGQETQYF | TGCGCCAGCAGCCAGGGTCGGGCAGGGCAAGAGACCCAGTACTTC
TRBJ2-3 | NA | TRBV5-4 | TRBD2 | CASSLYMTSGGLTQYF | TGTGCCAGCAGCTTGTACATGACTAGCGGGGGATTAACGCAGTATTTT
TRBJ1-1 | NA | TRBV5-1 | NA | CASSLAQGGTEAFF | TGCGCCAGCAGCTTGGCACAGGGTGGGACTGAAGCTTTCTTT
TRBJ2-6 | NA | TRBV5-6 | TRBD1 | CASRSAGQGLAGANVLTF | TGTGCCAGCAGGTCAGCGGGACAGGGGCTCGCTGGGGCCAACGTCCTGACTTTC
TRBJ2-1 | few | TRBV11-2 | NA | CASSLARGGEQFF | TGTGCCAGCAGCTTAGCCAGAGGTGGTGAGCAGTTCTTC
TRBJ2-1 | once | TRBV9 | NA | CASSVRWRGAYNEQFF | TGTGCCAGCAGCGTCCGGTGGAGGGGCGCCTACAATGAGCAGTTCTTC
TRBJ1-1 | NA | TRBV29-1 | TRBD1 | CSVDEGWDSEAFF | TGCAGCGTTGACGAAGGCTGGGACAGTGAAGCTTTCTTT
TRBJ1-1 | NA | TRBV30 | NA | CAWTPGAWGEAFF | TGTGCCTGGACCCCAGGGGCTTGGGGTGAAGCTTTCTTT
TRBJ2-2 | NA | TRBV29-1 | NA | CSVETGSYTGELFF | TGCAGCGTCGAAACAGGGAGCTACACCGGGGAGCTGTTTTTT
TRBJ2-3 | NA | TRBV5-6 | TRBD1 | CASSLWDRRTDTQYF | TGTGCCAGCAGCTTGTGGGACAGGCGCACAGATACGCAGTATTTT
TRBJ1-2 | NA | TRBV6-2/TRBV6-3 | TRBD1 | CASSPQGPDYGYTF | TGTGCCAGCAGCCCACAGGGGCCAGACTATGGCTACACCTTC
TRBJ2-5 | NA | TRBV7-3 | NA | CASSLVGGETQYF | TGTGCCAGCAGCTTAGTAGGGGGAGAGACCCAGTACTTC
TRBJ1-2 | NA | TRBV18 | TRBD1 | CASSPLPGTGRPYGYTF | TGTGCCAGCTCACCCCTACCCGGGACAGGGCGCCCCTATGGCTACACCTTC
TRBJ2-7 | NA | TRBV9 | NA | CASSRTPGHTYEQYF | TGTGCCAGCAGCCGGACGCCGGGACACACCTACGAGCAGTACTTC
TRBJ1-4 | NA | TRBV30 | NA | CAWRPYLTNEKLFF | TGTGCCTGGAGGCCCTACTTGACTAATGAAAAACTGTTTTTT
TRBJ2-7 | NA | TRBV7-9 | NA | CASSPPPGLNEQYF | TGTGCCAGCAGCCCTCCCCCAGGGTTGAACGAGCAGTACTTC
TRBJ2-1 | NA | TRBV9 | NA | CASSEGGFRYNEQFF | TGTGCCAGCAGCGAGGGGGGGTTCAGGTACAATGAGCAGTTCTTC
TRBJ2-3 | NA | TRBV18 | TRBD2 | CASSPLAGGRADTQYF | TGTGCCAGCTCACCCCTAGCGGGGGGACGAGCAGATACGCAGTATTTT
TRBJ2-5 | NA | TRBV21-1 | NA | CASSGTSGGKGETQYF | TGTGCCAGCAGCGGGACTAGCGGGGGGAAGGGAGAGACCCAGTACTTC
TRBJ1-2 | NA | TRBV4-1 | NA | CASSQAPTASNYGYTF | TGCGCCAGCAGCCAAGCTCCTACAGCTTCTAACTATGGCTACACCTTC
TRBJ2-3 | NA | TRBV28 | NA | CASSPLAPDTQYF | TGTGCCAGCAGTCCGCTAGCGCCAGATACGCAGTATTTT
TRBJ2-5 | NA | TRBV24-1 | NA | CATSDEGGAGETQYF | TGTGCCACCAGTGATGAAGGGGGGGCTGGTGAGACCCAGTACTTC
TRBJ1-5 | NA | TRBV5-4 | NA | CASSLAGGAQHF | TGTGCCAGCAGCTTGGCGGGGGGAGCCCAGCATTTT
TRBJ1-5 | NA | TRBV4-3 | NA | CASSQETGRGYSNQPQHF | TGCGCCAGCAGCCAAGAGACAGGCCGAGGTTATAGCAATCAGCCCCAGCATTTT
TRBJ1-4 | NA | TRBV7-9 | TRBD1 | CASRAGTVSEKLFF | TGTGCCAGCAGGGCTGGGACAGTCAGCGAAAAACTGTTTTTT
TRBJ2-7 | NA | TRBV4-3 | NA | CASSQDWPTYEQYF | TGCGCCAGCAGCCAAGACTGGCCAACCTACGAGCAGTACTTC
TRBJ2-4 | NA | TRBV13 | TRBD1 | CASSFTGGNIQYF | TGTGCCAGCAGCTTCACAGGGGGAAACATTCAGTACTTC
TRBJ2-1 | once | TRBV14 | NA | CASSHISAFSYNEQFF | TGTGCCAGCAGCCATATAAGCGCATTCTCCTACAATGAGCAGTTCTTC
TRBJ1-5 | NA | TRBV20-1 | NA | CSAIASQPQHF | TGCAGTGCTATTGCAAGCCAGCCCCAGCATTTT
TRBJ2-7 | NA | TRBV27 | NA | CASSFIQSYEQYF | TGTGCCAGCAGTTTTATTCAGTCCTACGAGCAGTACTTC
TRBJ2-7 | NA | TRBV28 | NA | CASSPSAGSGYEQYF | TGTGCCAGCAGTCCTTCCGCAGGGTCAGGTTACGAGCAGTACTTC
TRBJ1-3 | NA | TRBV18 | TRBD1 | CASSPSGQGASGNTIYF | TGTGCCAGCTCACCATCGGGACAGGGCGCGTCTGGAAACACCATATATTTT